Listed below are T cell receptor beta chains from one sample, sequenced in a study of T cell responses to AZD1222 COVID-19 vaccine. Only in-frame clones appear in the TCRdb table, and some are missing; sequencing was by immunoSEQ multiplex PCR. The sample holds roughly 140,000 clones, approximately 89% seen once. The specimen comprised peripheral blood, sampled on day 0 of AZD1222 vaccination. Receptors were obtained from an adult in good health. Each CDR3 is given without its conserved first and last residue. A D gene is named only where the DNA matches it firmly. The size of a clone is reported for some rows only, either as once, few or many, or as a class for expanded clones.

abundance,v_gene,d_gene,j_gene,CDR3aa
-,TRBV5-4,-,TRBJ2-7,ASSLQAGATYEQY
medium-sized,TRBV4-2,-,TRBJ1-3,ASSPAAGTSGNTIY
few,TRBV9,-,TRBJ2-2,ASSLRAGTRNTGELF
once,TRBV4-2,TRBD1,TRBJ1-4,ASSQDWTGVGEKLF
-,TRBV6-5,TRBD1,TRBJ1-4,ASSVGQGEEKLF
-,TRBV9,TRBD2,TRBJ2-7,ASSPGTSGGDEQY
-,TRBV21-1,-,TRBJ1-5,ASSRVGPGQPQH
-,TRBV19,-,TRBJ1-2,ASSDQDPANYGYT
-,TRBV6-2/TRBV6-3,-,TRBJ1-4,ASSDGYEKLF
-,TRBV18,-,TRBJ1-5,ASSGAVGAQH
-,TRBV12-3/TRBV12-4,TRBD1,TRBJ2-7,ASRGQGTYEQY
-,TRBV19,TRBD1,TRBJ1-5,ASSSTTGQNQPQH
-,TRBV18,TRBD1,TRBJ1-3,ASSSDRGAGNTIY
-,TRBV7-2,TRBD2,TRBJ2-3,ASSIGASGPTDTQY
-,TRBV5-4,-,TRBJ1-1,ASSLNPGTEAF
-,TRBV18,TRBD2,TRBJ2-7,ASSRRTSGGHEQY
-,TRBV7-2,TRBD2,TRBJ2-7,ASSLVPNLAGGLYEQY
-,TRBV7-9,-,TRBJ1-5,ASSLEYSNQPQH
once,TRBV6-6,-,TRBJ1-1,ASGQEFMNTEAF
-,TRBV4-2,-,TRBJ1-5,ASSQESGMYQPQH
-,TRBV9,-,TRBJ1-6,ASSPPSDGRQGPLH
-,TRBV7-3,-,TRBJ2-1,ASSFEASSYNEQF
-,TRBV6-5,-,TRBJ2-2,ASFLTGELF
-,TRBV4-1,-,TRBJ1-5,ASSQVRELSNQPQH
-,TRBV4-2,TRBD1,TRBJ1-4,ASSQAIVAGGEKLF
-,TRBV30,-,TRBJ1-2,AWRPQRVGYT
-,TRBV7-2,-,TRBJ1-1,ASSEGLMNTEAF
-,TRBV28,-,TRBJ2-6,ASSLLRRPTGANVLT
-,TRBV7-9,-,TRBJ1-2,ASSLDAGVGYGYT
-,TRBV7-2,-,TRBJ2-7,ASSGGLQAYEQY
-,TRBV11-2,-,TRBJ2-7,ASSLDQRYEQY
-,TRBV9,-,TRBJ1-3,ASSARGLSGNTIY
-,TRBV3-1/TRBV3-2,TRBD1,TRBJ1-5,ASSPGGAGQPQH
-,TRBV19,TRBD1,TRBJ1-4,ASRAWDRSNEKLF
-,TRBV12-3/TRBV12-4,TRBD1,TRBJ1-1,ASGRRGDTEAF
-,TRBV21-1,-,TRBJ1-2,ASSKGGGRSPVGAYYGYT
many,TRBV11-2,-,TRBJ2-7,ASSLTGPEPYEQY
-,TRBV12-3/TRBV12-4,-,TRBJ2-5,ASSLNPEETQY
once,TRBV7-9,-,TRBJ1-2,ASTPPQARSYGYT
once,TRBV5-4,-,TRBJ2-5,ASSQGPGGTQY
-,TRBV6-5,-,TRBJ2-7,ASSSAWGALEQY
-,TRBV7-3,-,TRBJ1-1,ASSQTDSPNTEAF
once,TRBV2,-,TRBJ1-1,ASSVGGLKLDTEAF
-,TRBV18,TRBD1,TRBJ1-2,ASSPRTGGALDGYT
-,TRBV29-1,TRBD1,TRBJ2-7,SVEDSGTGVAEQY
-,TRBV6-5,-,TRBJ1-4,ASSPNRANEKLF
-,TRBV11-2,-,TRBJ2-7,ASSFNDGYEQY